The entry below describes one T cell receptor (beta chain). This record belongs to a study of blood T cell repertoires in COVID-19. Turning to the study itself: Spain, Italy and the United States supplied samples that represented acute and convalescent COVID-19. PBMCs, B-cell-depleted T cells, or T cells were the source of the cDNA or gDNA that made up the material.

Profiled with immunoSEQ multiplex PCR; TCRdb holds only in-frame clones, not every one. This table has 200,000 to 250,000 clones, approximately 85% appearing once. The Seattle patients, enrolled during active infection, were followed longitudinally. The CDR3 has 15 amino acids. Germline V gene sequence: CDR1 SGHRS, CDR2 YFSETQ. Trimming left V 6 bases short and J 1 base short, with 16 bases between. Source material: peripheral blood. This TCR derives from a woman in her seventies with COVID-19, enrolled during active disease. V and J are TRBV5-1 and TRBJ1-1, with D hard to call. CDR3 amino acids: CASKPDVAPNTEAFF. In DNA form, the CDR3 reads TGCGCCAGCAAGCCCGATGTAGCGCCGAACACTGAAGCTTTCTTT.